These 17 T cell receptor beta chains share one sample of origin, sequenced in a study of T-cell memory formation after mild COVID-19. Each CDR3 protein gets one entry after TCRdb re-called the 5' RACE reads with MiXCR. The sample shows about 560,000 distinct CDR3 sequences, 17% of them seen only once. Sequencing was carried out using PBMCs or a T cell subset sorted from them (not recorded which). Source of these receptors: an adult woman who had mild COVID-19 (a few samples of this study predate the infection). Cell type and time point are not known.

There are many counts of this clonotype. The chain has TRBV5-1 and TRBJ2-3, with D perhaps TRBD2 (5 bases). Germline loops: CDR1 SGHRS, CDR2 YFSETQ. Trimming removed 4 bases from V and 6 bases from J, with 18 bases in between. The CDR3 has 15 amino acids. CDR3 nucleotide sequence: TGCGCCAGCAGCCTGGCCGGGAAGGTGTCGGATACGCAGTATTTT. Amino acid sequence: CASSLAGKVSDTQYF.

This clonotype occurred a few times. This sequence joins TRBV12-3 or TRBV12-4 and TRBJ2-7; D call uncertain. The CDR3 covers 13 residues. Trimming left V 4 bases short and J 5 bases short, with 12 bases between. The CDR3 DNA sequence: TGTGCCAGCAGTTCCAGACTGGGGAACGAGCAGTACTTC. Amino acid sequence: CASSSRLGNEQYF.

At least ten counts were recorded for this clonotype. The CDR3 loop is CASSLTLRGQFF. In DNA form, the CDR3 reads TGTGCCAGCAGCTTGACGTTGCGCGGGCAGTTCTTC. The genes are TRBV5-5 and TRBJ2-1; unclear D gene. Trimming took off 1 base at V and 12 bases at J, with 11 bases between the two ends. The length of the CDR3 is 12 residues. In germline, CDR1 is SGHKS, CDR2 YYEKEE (reference sequence).

This clonotype has more than one count but fewer than ten. The V call is TRBV27, the J call TRBJ1-2; TRBD1 agrees at 8 bases. This CDR3 region has 12 residues. The germline gives CDR1 MNHEY, CDR2 SMNVEV (reference sequence). The J segment lost 6 bases and the V segment lost 6 bases, leaving 3 bases of the junction unmatched. This CDR3 is CASSRTGHGYTF. The CDR3 DNA sequence: TGTGCCAGCAGCCGGACAGGGCATGGCTACACCTTC.

The chain has TRBV6-1 and TRBJ1-2; the D is unclear. The CDR3 has 11 amino acids. V lost 6 bases, J lost 5 bases, and 7 bases lay in between. CDR1 and CDR2 (germline): MNHNS, SASEGT. CDR3 bases: TGTGCCAGCAGCCAGACTTATGGCTACACCTTC. Protein product: CASSQTYGYTF.

The V call is TRBV12-3 or TRBV12-4, the J call TRBJ1-5; maybe TRBD1 (5 bases). V was cut by 4 bases and J by 2 bases, with 21 bases left in between. CDR3 size: 18 residues. DNA for the CDR3: TGTGCCAGCAGTTCAGGGAGGATCGCGCGGTTTGGCAATCAGCCCCAGCATTTT. Protein sequence: CASSSGRIARFGNQPQHF.

Notes on this clonotype: Possible read error: a much larger clone is one base away. The chain employs TRBV7-2 and TRBJ2-2; TRBD2 aligns across 9 bases. In germline, CDR1 is SGHTA, CDR2 FQGNSA. The CDR3 is made up of 14 amino acids. The CDR3 sequence: CASRVAGARGELIF. In DNA, the CDR3 is TGTGCCAGCAGAGTAGCGGGAGCGCGCGGGGAGCTGATTTTT.

The J gene is TRBJ1-2, the V gene TRBV5-1, with unresolved D. The CDR3 sequence is 13 residues long. Trimming took off 3 bases at V and 6 bases at J, with 12 bases between the two ends. Germline V lookup: CDR1 SGHRS, CDR2 YFSETQ. CDR3 in amino acids: CASSSTRRDGYTF. The CDR3 DNA follows: TGCGCCAGCAGCTCTACTCGACGGGATGGCTACACCTTC.

The DNA for the CDR3 is TGTGCCAGCAGTTACGAGCCAGGGGGCAACTATGGCTACACCTTC. Protein product: CASSYEPGGNYGYTF. The genes are TRBV6-5 and TRBJ1-2; the match to TRBD1 covers 8 bases. V gave up 2 bases and J gave up 2 bases; unmatched junction bases: 4. Per germline, CDR1 MNHEY and CDR2 SVGAGI. The CDR3 has 15 amino acids.

This clonotype was picked up a small number of times. The CDR3 here is CATSDFTGKPQHF. The CDR3 DNA reads TGTGCCACCAGTGATTTCACGGGAAAGCCCCAGCATTTT. V is TRBV24-1 and J is TRBJ1-5; no reliable D call. Trimming took off 1 base at V and 8 bases at J, with 8 bases between the two ends. There are 13 residues in the CDR3. Germline assignment: CDR1 KGHDR and CDR2 SFDVKD.

The V gene is TRBV6-2 or TRBV6-3, the J gene TRBJ1-1; the D is unclear. V lost 6 bases, J lost 7 bases, and 15 bases lay in between. The CDR3 sequence is 13 residues long. The germline V gene encodes CDR1 MNHEY and CDR2 SVGEGT. CDR3 sequence: CASSPDLVGEAFF. CDR3 sequence (DNA): TGTGCCAGCAGCCCCGACCTGGTTGGTGAAGCTTTCTTT.

The gene calls are TRBV29-1 and TRBJ2-7; tentatively, D is TRBD2 (6 bases). The germline V gene encodes CDR1 SQVTM and CDR2 ANQGSEA. The V and J ends lost 6 bases and 2 bases respectively, with 14 bases between them. The CDR3 loop spans 13 amino acids. The CDR3 coding sequence is TGCAGCGTCGAAAAGCCGGGGGCCTACGAGCAGTACTTC. Its translation: CSVEKPGAYEQYF.

This clonotype was found a few times. CDR3 region: CASSPSATVLGAKNIQYF. The DNA of the CDR3 is TGTGCCAGCAGCCCCTCGGCGACAGTTTTGGGGGCCAAAAACATTCAGTACTTC. V and J are TRBV11-2 and TRBJ2-4; D might be TRBD1 (5 bases). In germline, CDR1 is SGHAT, CDR2 FQNNGV. Trimming removed 5 bases at V and 1 base at J, with 21 bases between. The CDR3 loop spans 18 amino acids.

The chain carries TRBV19 and TRBJ1-5, with 11 positions matching TRBD1. This CDR3 region has 15 residues. The V gene's germline CDR1 is LNHDA and CDR2 SQIVND (reference sequence). Losses at the gene ends were 5 bases for V and 5 bases for J; bases not matched to a gene: 5. CDR3 DNA sequence: TGTGCCAGTAGTCAATGGGGACAGGGGGATCAGCCCCAGCATTTT. Protein sequence: CASSQWGQGDQPQHF.

J is TRBJ1-5 and V is TRBV4-1, with 8 bases identical to TRBD1. The V and J ends lost 0 bases and 6 bases, in that order; junction bases with no gene match: 4. This CDR3 spans 15 amino acids. The germline gives CDR1 MGHRA, CDR2 YSYEKL. CDR3: CASSQDPTGGQPQHF. Written as DNA, the CDR3 is TGCGCCAGCAGCCAAGACCCAACAGGGGGTCAGCCCCAGCATTTT.

This rearrangement joins TRBV3-1 to TRBJ2-3, with 10 positions matching TRBD2. CDR1 and CDR2 (germline): LGHDT, YNNKEL (reference sequence). CDR3 size: 14 residues. V lost 6 bases, J lost 9 bases, and 9 bases stayed unmatched. The CDR3 DNA follows: TGTGCCAGCAGGGGCTCTAGCGGGGGACGAACGCAGTATTTT. It translates to CASRGSSGGRTQYF.

This clonotype was observed a few times. V gene TRBV5-5 combines with J gene TRBJ2-7; D unclear. Per germline, CDR1 SGHKS and CDR2 YYEKEE (reference sequence). Deletions cut 0 bases from V and 1 base from J, with 5 bases between. The CDR3 is 13 amino acids. Here the CDR3 DNA reads TGTGCCAGCAGCTTGGACAAGTCCTACGAGCAGTACTTC. Its protein product is CASSLDKSYEQYF.